This section outlines one TCR beta chain sequence together with its context. Time point specified: pretreatment peripheral blood. The data were obtained in a study of PD-L1 blockade in urothelial cancer. Study information: Chemotherapy regimens numbering 0 to 3 had been given to patients. At 3 weeks (second dose) and 6 weeks after starting treatment, blood was analyzed. Median blood clonality was around 0.086, with tens of thousands of unique TCRs.

This CDR3 spans 12 amino acids. After removal of 5 bases from V and 9 bases from J, the junction contained 4 bases not matched to a gene. The V gene's germline CDR1 is SGHTA and CDR2 FQGNSA. Sequencing was performed with immunoSEQ multiplex PCR; in TCRdb, only in-frame clones are kept and a portion is missing. Among approximately 51,000 clones listed, about 86% were seen once. The rearrangement joins TRBV7-2 to TRBJ2-1; 7 bases align to TRBD2. The origin of this receptor is a man aged 55 to 69 with urothelial cancer. Sequenced here: PBMCs, sampled around atezolizumab (anti-PD-L1) treatment. The CDR3 loop is CASSRLASEQFF. CDR3 in DNA: TGTGCCAGCAGCCGACTAGCAAGTGAGCAGTTCTTC. Based on the CDR3 plus reference TRBV7-2 and TRBJ2-1, the full variable domain is GAGVSQSPSNKVTEKGKDVELRCDPISGHTALYWYRQSLGQGLEFLIYFQGNSAPDKSGLPSDRFSAERTGGSVSTLTIQRTQQEDSAVYLCASSRLASEQFFGPGTRLTVL.